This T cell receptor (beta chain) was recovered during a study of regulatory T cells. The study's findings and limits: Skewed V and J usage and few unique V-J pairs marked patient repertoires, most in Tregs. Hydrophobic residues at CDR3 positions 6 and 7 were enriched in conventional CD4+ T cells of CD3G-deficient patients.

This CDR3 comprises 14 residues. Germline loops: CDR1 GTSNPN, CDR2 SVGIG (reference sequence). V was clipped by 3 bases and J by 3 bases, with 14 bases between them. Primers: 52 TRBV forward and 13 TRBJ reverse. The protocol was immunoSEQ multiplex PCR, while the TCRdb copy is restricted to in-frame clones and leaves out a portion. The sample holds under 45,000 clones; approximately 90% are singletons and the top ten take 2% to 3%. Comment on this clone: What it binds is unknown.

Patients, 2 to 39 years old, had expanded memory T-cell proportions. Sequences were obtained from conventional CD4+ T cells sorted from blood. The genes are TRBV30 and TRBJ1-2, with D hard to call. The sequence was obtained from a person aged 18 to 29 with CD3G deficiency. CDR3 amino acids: CAWSPDGLYYGYTF. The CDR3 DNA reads TGTGCCTGGAGCCCGGACGGACTCTACTATGGCTACACCTTC.